Shown below are 20 T cell receptor beta chains from a single sample sequenced in a study of T cells after yellow fever vaccination. TCRdb processed the 5' RACE reads anew with MiXCR; each CDR3 protein has one entry. The table includes 300,000 to 350,000 distinct CDR3 sequences, 3.5% to 5% detected once. This specimen was PBMCs, taken 15 days after the yellow fever booster vaccination. All receptors come from a man in his late teens or twenties who received the YFV17D yellow fever vaccine.

This clonotype appeared many times. The J gene is TRBJ1-4, the V gene TRBV29-1; TRBD1 matches at 9 bases. The V segment lost 6 bases and the J segment 5 bases; nucleotides outside the gene matches: 7. From germline, CDR1 is SQVTM and CDR2 ANQGSEA. This CDR3 contains 14 residues. CDR3 loop: CSVGGGQGNEKLFF. CDR3 coding DNA: TGCAGCGTCGGAGGGGGACAGGGAAATGAAAAACTGTTTTTT.

This clonotype was observed many times. The chain is built from TRBV7-2 and TRBJ2-1; D gene ambiguous. Germline V gene data show CDR1 as SGHTA and CDR2 as FQGNSA. This CDR3 spans 14 amino acids. Trimming took off 5 bases at V and 6 bases at J, with 14 bases between the two ends. The DNA of the CDR3 is TGTGCCAGCAGCCCACGCGGCTTCCGCAATGAGCAGTTCTTC. Its protein product is CASSPRGFRNEQFF.

This clonotype is a singleton in its sample. The chain couples TRBV9 to TRBJ2-1, with 11 bases that match TRBD2. The germline V gene encodes CDR1 SGDLS and CDR2 YYNGEE. The V and J ends lost 0 bases and 0 bases, in that order; junction bases with no gene match: 5. There are 18 residues in the CDR3. DNA for the CDR3: TGTGCCAGCAGCGTAGGGACTAGCGGGTATAGCTCCTACAATGAGCAGTTCTTC. Translation: CASSVGTSGYSSYNEQFF. Supplemented by reference TRBV9 and TRBJ2-1, the full variable domain reads DSGVTQTPKHLITATGQRVTLRCSPRSGDLSVYWYQQSLDQGLQFLIQYYNGEERAKGNILERFSAQQFPDLHSELNLSSLELGDSALYFCASSVGTSGYSSYNEQFFGPGTRLTVL.

Ten or more counts support this clonotype. The CDR3 loop is CASSSASDSFRGSYNEQFF. In DNA, the CDR3 is TGTGCCAGTAGCTCCGCCTCTGACAGTTTTCGGGGCTCCTACAATGAGCAGTTCTTC. This rearrangement joins TRBV19 to TRBJ2-1; D may match TRBD1 or TRBD2 (5 bases each). Trimming stripped 6 bases from V and 0 bases from J, with 24 bases between. The germline CDR1 and CDR2 sequences are LNHDA and SQIVND (reference sequence). The CDR3 has 19 amino acids. The full variable domain, rest sourced from reference TRBV19 and TRBJ2-1, is DGGITQSPKYLFRKEGQNVTLSCEQNLNHDAMYWYRQDPGQGLRLIYYSQIVNDFQKGDIAEGYSVSREKKESFPLTVTSAQKNPTAFYLCASSSASDSFRGSYNEQFFGPGTRLTVL.

This clonotype occurred a few times. The chain couples TRBV5-4 to TRBJ2-1; D possibly corresponds to TRBD1 (7 bases). Trimming left V 3 bases short and J 2 bases short, with 15 bases between. CDR1 and CDR2 (germline): SGHNT, YYREEE (reference sequence). This CDR3 is built from 16 residues. This chain's CDR3 is CASSYRGGTTYNEQFF. As DNA, the CDR3 is TGTGCCAGCAGCTACAGGGGAGGAACTACCTACAATGAGCAGTTCTTC.

This clonotype was counted ten times or more. The rearrangement links TRBV27 to TRBJ2-1, with D possibly being TRBD2 (6 bases). Per germline, CDR1 MNHEY and CDR2 SMNVEV (reference sequence). V lost 4 bases and J 9 bases, leaving 10 bases between the germline ends. The CDR3 consists of 12 residues. CDR3 DNA sequence: TGTGCCAGCAGTTGGCAGGGAGGTGAGCAGTTCTTC. Translation gives CASSWQGGEQFF.

V and J are TRBV7-6 and TRBJ2-3; 7 bases align to TRBD2. This CDR3 spans 14 amino acids. V shed 5 bases and J 1 base; nucleotides not matched to a gene: 3. Germline V gene sequence: CDR1 SGHVS, CDR2 FNYEAQ. The CDR3 sequence is CASSRLARTDTQYF. CDR3 DNA sequence: TGTGCCAGCAGCCGACTAGCACGCACAGATACGCAGTATTTT.

In this sample, this clonotype turned up many times. The chain uses TRBV20-1 and TRBJ2-5; D remains unclear. The CDR3 contains 11 residues. V lost 3 bases, J lost 4 bases, and 6 bases lay in between. CDR1 is DFQATT, CDR2 SNEGSKA, per germline (reference sequence). CDR3 in amino acids: CSASPAETQYF. CDR3 bases: TGCAGTGCTAGTCCGGCAGAGACCCAGTACTTC.

This clonotype was counted only a few times. The V gene is TRBV9, the J gene TRBJ2-2, with 10 bases matching TRBD1. V was pared by 2 bases and J by 4 bases, with 2 bases of the junction left unmatched. CDR1 is SGDLS and CDR2 is YYNGEE in the germline V gene. This CDR3 spans 15 amino acids. CDR3 sequence: CASSVWDRGTGELFF. CDR3 bases: TGTGCCAGCAGCGTTTGGGACAGGGGCACCGGGGAGCTGTTTTTT.

This clonotype was observed at least ten times. V gene TRBV29-1 combines with J gene TRBJ2-4; a weak D match, TRBD2 (5 bases). The germline gives CDR1 SQVTM, CDR2 ANQGSEA. The CDR3 contains 11 residues. Between the trimmed V and J ends, which lost 3 bases and 15 bases, there was a span of 15 bases. The CDR3 DNA is TGCAGCGTTGAGAAGGCGGGTACGCTGTACTTC. Translated: CSVEKAGTLYF.

The chain uses TRBV5-5 and TRBJ2-3, with TRBD2 as a possible D gene (5 bases). V was cut by 0 bases and J by 3 bases, with 11 bases left in between. Germline assignment: CDR1 SGHKS and CDR2 YYEKEE (reference sequence). The CDR3 loop spans 15 amino acids. CDR3 sequence reads: CASSLVGAWTDTQYF. In DNA, the CDR3 is TGTGCCAGCAGCTTGGTGGGAGCGTGGACAGATACGCAGTATTTT.

A few counts support this clonotype. This chain connects TRBV6-6 to TRBJ2-1, with 9 positions matching TRBD1. Looked up from germline, CDR1 is MNHNY and CDR2 is SVGAGI (reference sequence). The CDR3 runs to 15 residues. Unmatched junction bases numbered 7, after V lost 0 bases and J lost 10 bases. CDR3 coding DNA: TGTGCCAGCAGTTACTCGGGACAGGGAACCAAAGAGCAGTTCTTC. Its translation is CASSYSGQGTKEQFF.

This clonotype was recorded at least ten times. The V and J genes are TRBV7-6 and TRBJ2-5, with D perhaps matching TRBD2 (6 bases). CDR1 and CDR2 from the germline V gene are SGHVS and FNYEAQ. V dropped 6 bases and J dropped 5 bases, with 16 bases sitting between them. CDR3 size: 14 residues. CDR3 protein: CASSLAGSRETQYF. The CDR3 DNA follows: TGTGCCAGCAGTCTTGCGGGGAGCCGGGAGACCCAGTACTTC.

The table lists this clonotype with a few counts. The chain recombines TRBV5-1 with TRBJ2-5, with 9 positions matching TRBD2. The V and J ends lost 1 base and 4 bases, in that order; junction bases with no gene match: 11. Germline loops: CDR1 SGHRS, CDR2 YFSETQ. This CDR3 has 17 amino acids. The CDR3 DNA sequence: TGCGCCAGCAGCTTGCGGAGCGGGGGGTATGGGGCAGAGACCCAGTACTTC. It yields the protein CASSLRSGGYGAETQYF.

This clonotype was observed a handful of times. In DNA, the CDR3 is TGTGCCAGCAGTCCCTATAGCGGGGGGGAGTGGGCAGATACGCAGTATTTT. The encoded protein is CASSPYSGGEWADTQYF. V gene TRBV28 combines with J gene TRBJ2-3, with 11 bases lining up with TRBD2. V gave up 5 bases and J gave up 4 bases; unmatched junction bases: 11. The germline V gene has CDR1 MDHEN and CDR2 SYDVKM. This CDR3 contains 17 residues.

This clonotype was observed a few times. The rearrangement uses TRBV20-1 and TRBJ1-2; D is possibly TRBD1 (6 bases). Germline-derived CDR1 and CDR2 are DFQATT and SNEGSKA (reference sequence). The CDR3 consists of 14 residues. V was shortened by 6 bases and J by 4 bases, with 18 bases between the two germline ends. The CDR3 DNA reads as TGCAGTGCAACCGAGGGGGTCACCCGCTATGGCTACACCTTC. Translated: CSATEGVTRYGYTF.

This clonotype was seen many times. The rearrangement links TRBV20-1 to TRBJ2-5, with TRBD2 matching 11 bases. Germline V gene lookup returns CDR1 DFQATT and CDR2 SNEGSKA (reference sequence). The CDR3 extends over 18 amino acids. The V segment lost 2 bases and the J segment 3 bases; nucleotides outside the gene matches: 14. The CDR3 here is CSARPASTLGLAEETQYF. The CDR3 nucleotides read TGCAGTGCTAGACCCGCGTCTACGCTGGGACTAGCGGAAGAGACCCAGTACTTC.

This clonotype was detected a few times. This rearrangement joins TRBV7-2 to TRBJ1-1, with 7 bases fitting TRBD1. The V and J ends lost 7 bases and 4 bases, in that order; junction bases with no gene match: 6. From germline, CDR1 is SGHTA and CDR2 FQGNSA. The CDR3 is 13 residues long. The CDR3 coding sequence is TGTGCCAGCAACATAGACAGGGCCACTGAAGCTTTCTTT. Residues: CASNIDRATEAFF.

This clonotype was observed at least ten times. V is TRBV12-3 or TRBV12-4 and J is TRBJ2-3, with D unresolved. V shed 5 bases and J shed 1 base, with 13 bases lying between them. This CDR3 is 15 amino acids long. DNA of the CDR3: TGTGCCAGCAGTCCACAGTTTTCGGGCACAGATACGCAGTATTTT. It specifies CASSPQFSGTDTQYF.

The chain is built from TRBV6-1 and TRBJ2-5; D may be TRBD1 (5 bases). V was clipped by 3 bases and J by 3 bases, with 11 bases between them. Germline lookup yields CDR1 MNHNS and CDR2 SASEGT. The CDR3 is 14 amino acids. The CDR3 region has the DNA TGTGCCAGCAGTGAGGACAACTGGAAAGAGACCCAGTACTTC. It codes for CASSEDNWKETQYF.